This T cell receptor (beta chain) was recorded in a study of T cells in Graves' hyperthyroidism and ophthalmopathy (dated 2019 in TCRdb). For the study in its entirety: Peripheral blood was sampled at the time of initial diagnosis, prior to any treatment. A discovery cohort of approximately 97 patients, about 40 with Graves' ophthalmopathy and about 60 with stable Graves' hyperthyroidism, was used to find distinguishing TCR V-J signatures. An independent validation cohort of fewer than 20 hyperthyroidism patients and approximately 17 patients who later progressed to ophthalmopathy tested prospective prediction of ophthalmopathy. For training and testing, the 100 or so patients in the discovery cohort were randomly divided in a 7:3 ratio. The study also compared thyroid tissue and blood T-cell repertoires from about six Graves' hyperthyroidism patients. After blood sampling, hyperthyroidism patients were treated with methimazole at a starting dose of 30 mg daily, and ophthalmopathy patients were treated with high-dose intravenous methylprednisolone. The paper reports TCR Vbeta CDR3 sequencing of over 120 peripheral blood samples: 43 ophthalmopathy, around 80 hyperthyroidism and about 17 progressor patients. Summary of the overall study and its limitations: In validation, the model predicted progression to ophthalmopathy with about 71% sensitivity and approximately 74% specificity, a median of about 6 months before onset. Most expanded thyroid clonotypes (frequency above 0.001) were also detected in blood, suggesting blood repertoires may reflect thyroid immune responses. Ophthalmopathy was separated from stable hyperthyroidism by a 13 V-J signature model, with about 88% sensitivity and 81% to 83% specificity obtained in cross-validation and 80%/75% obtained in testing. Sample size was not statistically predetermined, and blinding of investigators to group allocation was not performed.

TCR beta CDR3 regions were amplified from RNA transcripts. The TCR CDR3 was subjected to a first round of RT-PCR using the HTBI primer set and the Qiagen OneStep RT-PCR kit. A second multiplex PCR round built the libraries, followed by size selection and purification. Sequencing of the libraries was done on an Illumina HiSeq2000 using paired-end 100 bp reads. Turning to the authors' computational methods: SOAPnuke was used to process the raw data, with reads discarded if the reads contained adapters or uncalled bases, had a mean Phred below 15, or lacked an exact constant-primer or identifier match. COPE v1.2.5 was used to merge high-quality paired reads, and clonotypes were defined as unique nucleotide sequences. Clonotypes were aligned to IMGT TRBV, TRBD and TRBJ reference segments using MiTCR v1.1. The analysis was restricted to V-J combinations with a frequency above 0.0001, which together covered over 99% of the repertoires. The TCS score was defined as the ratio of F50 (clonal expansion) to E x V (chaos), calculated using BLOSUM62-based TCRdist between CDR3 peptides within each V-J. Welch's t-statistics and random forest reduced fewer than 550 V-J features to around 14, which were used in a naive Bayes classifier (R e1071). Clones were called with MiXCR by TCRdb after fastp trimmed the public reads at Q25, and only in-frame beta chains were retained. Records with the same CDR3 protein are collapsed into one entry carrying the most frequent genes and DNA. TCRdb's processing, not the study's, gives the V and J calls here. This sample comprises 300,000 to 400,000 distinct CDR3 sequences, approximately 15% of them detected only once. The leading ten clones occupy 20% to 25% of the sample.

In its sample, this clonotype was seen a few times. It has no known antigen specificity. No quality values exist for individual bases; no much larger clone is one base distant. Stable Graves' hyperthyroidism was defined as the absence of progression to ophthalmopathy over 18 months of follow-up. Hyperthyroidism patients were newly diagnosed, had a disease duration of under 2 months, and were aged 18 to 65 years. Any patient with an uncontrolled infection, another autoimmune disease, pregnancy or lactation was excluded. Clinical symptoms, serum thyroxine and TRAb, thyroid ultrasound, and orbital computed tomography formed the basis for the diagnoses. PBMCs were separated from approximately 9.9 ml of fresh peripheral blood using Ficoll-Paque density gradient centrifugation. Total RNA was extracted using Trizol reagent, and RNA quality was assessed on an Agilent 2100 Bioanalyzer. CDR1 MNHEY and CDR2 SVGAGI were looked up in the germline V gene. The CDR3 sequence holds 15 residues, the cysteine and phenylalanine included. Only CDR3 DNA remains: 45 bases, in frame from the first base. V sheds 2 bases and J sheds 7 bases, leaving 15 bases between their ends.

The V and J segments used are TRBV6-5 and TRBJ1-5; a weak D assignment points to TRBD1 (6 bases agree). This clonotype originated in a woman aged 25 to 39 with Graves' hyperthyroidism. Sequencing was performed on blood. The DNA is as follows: TGTGCCAGCAGTTACGGTTCAGGGGCAAACCAGCCCCAGCATTTT. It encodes CASSYGSGANQPQHF.